Presented here are 25 T cell receptor beta chains from one specimen sequenced in a study of graft-versus-host responses after intestinal transplantation. The repertoire was sequenced with immunoSEQ multiplex PCR; TCRdb's copy has only in-frame clones and lacks some. The sample contains under 75,000 clones, roughly nine tenths of which appear only once. The authors processed graft tissue to release intraepithelial and lamina propria lymphocytes. The material was ileum tissue, obtained less than 400 days after transplant. The receptors were sampled from a human patient who received an intestinal transplant, so some T cells may come from the graft donor.

The chain carries TRBV2 and TRBJ1-2; possibly TRBD1 for D (5 bases). The length of the CDR3 is 15 residues. Trimming left V 6 bases short and J 2 bases short, with 16 bases between. CDR1 and CDR2 (germline): SNHLY, FYNNEI. In nucleotides, the CDR3 is TGTGCCAGCAGCTTGAAGGGCAGGGCCAACTATGGCTACACCTTC. It yields the protein CASSLKGRANYGYTF.

V gene TRBV7-2 combines with J gene TRBJ2-2; TRBD1 or TRBD2 may be the D gene (5 bases each). This CDR3 is 16 amino acids long. Trimming pared 5 bases from V and 7 bases from J, leaving 20 bases between. The germline V gene has CDR1 SGHTA and CDR2 FQGNSA. CDR3 residues: CASSTQGFGVGGELFF. The CDR3 DNA follows: TGTGCCAGCAGCACTCAGGGATTCGGGGTTGGCGGGGAGCTGTTTTTT.

This chain uses TRBV4-2 with TRBJ2-1, with TRBD2 identical over 11 bases. Trimming cost V 7 bases and J 7 bases; bases outside gene matches: 6. This CDR3 region has 14 residues. The germline V gene encodes CDR1 LGHNA and CDR2 YNFKEQ. CDR3 DNA sequence: TGTGCCAGCACCCTACTAGCGGGAGTAAATGAGCAGTTCTTC. Amino acids: CASTLLAGVNEQFF.

J is TRBJ2-2 and V is TRBV10-3, with D possibly being TRBD1 or TRBD2 (5 bases each). Germline CDR1 is ENHRY and CDR2 is SYGVKD. Trimming removed 8 bases at V and 5 bases at J, with 18 bases between. The CDR3 consists of 15 residues. The CDR3 spells CAIEGPGTGTGELFF. The CDR3 bases are TGTGCCATCGAGGGCCCAGGGACGGGGACCGGGGAGCTGTTTTTT.

CDR3: CASSSRQPETQYF. In nucleotides, the CDR3 is TGTGCCAGCAGCTCACGGCAGCCAGAGACCCAGTACTTC. The gene calls are TRBV13 and TRBJ2-5; D is unresolved. CDR1 is PRHDT, CDR2 FYEKMQ, per germline (reference sequence). V was trimmed by 4 bases and J by 4 bases, leaving 10 bases between them. This CDR3 spans 13 amino acids. Combining the CDR3 with reference TRBV13 and TRBJ2-5 gives the whole variable domain AAGVIQSPRHLIKEKRETATLKCYPIPRHDTVYWYQQGPGQDPQFLISFYEKMQSDKGSIPDRFSAQQFSDYHSELNMSSLELGDSALYFCASSSRQPETQYFGPGTRLLVL.

The chain employs TRBV6-5 and TRBJ2-7; 9 bases align to TRBD1. J gave up 6 bases and V 6 bases, and 6 bases lay outside the gene matches. Germline lookup yields CDR1 MNHEY and CDR2 SVGAGI. CDR3 size: 13 residues. The DNA of the CDR3 is TGTGCCAGCAGCAGGGACAGGGTTGCCGAGCAGTACTTC. Its translation is CASSRDRVAEQYF.

This clone appeared a single time. The J gene is TRBJ2-5, the V gene TRBV13, with TRBD2 matching over 10 bases. The J call may be incorrect, as the DNA end agrees better with TRBJ2-7. The germline V gene has CDR1 PRHDT and CDR2 FYEKMQ (reference sequence). The CDR3 is 15 amino acids. The CDR3 protein is CASSYSGGRSYEQYF. For the CDR3, the DNA is TGTGCCAGCAGCTATAGCGGGGGGCGCTCCTACGAGCAGTACTTC.

The CDR3 loop reads CASSQDKGLNSPLHF. CDR3 nucleotide sequence: TGCGCCAGCAGCCAAGATAAGGGTTTGAATTCACCCCTCCACTTT. V is TRBV4-1 and J is TRBJ1-6; no reliable D call. V lost 0 bases and J 7 bases, leaving 10 bases between the germline ends. CDR3 size: 15 residues. Germline CDR1 is MGHRA and CDR2 is YSYEKL.

The rearrangement links TRBV11-3 to TRBJ2-1; D not resolved. The CDR3 runs to 13 residues. V shed 5 bases and J shed 9 bases, with 14 bases lying between them. Germline assignment: CDR1 SGHNT and CDR2 YENEEA. DNA of the CDR3: TGTGCCAGCAGCCCTTCCACGGCGGCTGAGCAGTTCTTC. The encoded protein is CASSPSTAAEQFF. Full variable domain (outside the CDR3, taken from reference TRBV11-3 and TRBJ2-1): EAGVVQSPRYKIIEKKQPVAFWCNPISGHNTLYWYLQNLGQGPELLIRYENEEAVDDSQLPKDRFSAERLKGVDSTLKIQPAELGDSAVYLCASSPSTAAEQFFGPGTRLTVL.

The chain recombines TRBV6-1 with TRBJ2-3; 9 nucleotides align to TRBD1. CDR3 length equals 15 residues. The junction had 6 bases not matched to a gene; V was cut back by 6 bases and J by 2 bases. Germline V gene lookup returns CDR1 MNHNS and CDR2 SASEGT. This CDR3 reads CASRQGALATDTQYF. CDR3 in DNA: TGTGCCAGCAGACAGGGGGCGCTGGCCACAGATACGCAGTATTTT.

The V call is TRBV2, the J call TRBJ1-6, with D hard to call. The V gene's germline CDR1 is SNHLY and CDR2 FYNNEI. CDR3 length equals 15 residues. Trimming shortened V by 4 bases and J by 3 bases, and 10 bases separated the two germline ends. The chain's CDR3 is CASSVGRIYNSPLHF. For the CDR3, the DNA is TGTGCCAGCAGTGTCGGACGCATCTATAATTCACCCCTCCACTTT.

The rearrangement uses TRBV27 and TRBJ2-7; D might be TRBD1 or TRBD2, each matching 6 bases. Germline lookup yields CDR1 MNHEY and CDR2 SMNVEV (reference sequence). Trimming stripped 3 bases from V and 2 bases from J, with 8 bases between. The CDR3 runs to 13 residues. Here the CDR3 reads CASSLRGAYEQYF. In DNA form, the CDR3 reads TGTGCCAGCAGTTTGAGGGGGGCCTACGAGCAGTACTTC.

This clone occurred once. The chain uses TRBV6-1 and TRBJ2-5, with 9 bases that match TRBD1. There are 14 residues in the CDR3. V was clipped by 4 bases and J by 5 bases; unmatched bases: 5. The germline CDR1 and CDR2 sequences are MNHNS and SASEGT. The CDR3 protein is CASSVTGTGETQYF. The CDR3 nucleotides are TGTGCCAGCAGTGTTACCGGGACAGGGGAGACCCAGTACTTC.

This sequence joins TRBV6-4 and TRBJ2-3; 8 nucleotides match TRBD2. The V gene end was trimmed by 3 bases and the J gene end by 2 bases; junction bases not matched to a gene: 4. The CDR3 is made up of 15 amino acids. Germline assignment: CDR1 MRHNA and CDR2 SNTAGT. The DNA for the CDR3 is TGTGCCAGCAGTGAGAGCGGGGGATACACAGATACGCAGTATTTT. Its protein product is CASSESGGYTDTQYF.

J is TRBJ2-5 and V is TRBV5-1, with 9 bases identical to TRBD1. The J call may not be correct, given that the DNA end is closer to TRBJ2-7. Germline CDR1 SGHRS, CDR2 YFSETQ. The CDR3 has 17 amino acids. The CDR3 sequence is CASSLDYLGTGTYEQYF. DNA of the CDR3: TGCGCCAGCAGCTTGGATTATCTGGGGACAGGGACCTACGAGCAGTACTTC.

The J gene is TRBJ2-1, the V gene TRBV5-1; D perhaps matches TRBD2 (6 bases). This CDR3 comprises 15 residues. V was pared by 3 bases and J by 2 bases, with 12 bases between. From germline, CDR1 is SGHRS and CDR2 YFSETQ. CDR3 sequence reads: CASSSGTGTYNEQFF. DNA for the CDR3: TGCGCCAGCAGCTCCGGGACTGGGACCTACAATGAGCAGTTCTTC.

The V gene is TRBV13, the J gene TRBJ2-7; the D is unclear. The V end was cut by 0 bases, the J end by 2 bases, with 8 bases between. In germline, CDR1 is PRHDT, CDR2 FYEKMQ (reference sequence). The CDR3 length is 14 residues. CDR3 in DNA: TGTGCCAGCAGCTTAGGGGGGATCCCCTACGAGCAGTACTTC. This translates into CASSLGGIPYEQYF. The full variable domain, with the rest looked up from reference TRBV13 and TRBJ2-7, is AAGVIQSPRHLIKEKRETATLKCYPIPRHDTVYWYQQGPGQDPQFLISFYEKMQSDKGSIPDRFSAQQFSDYHSELNMSSLELGDSALYFCASSLGGIPYEQYFGPGTRLTVT.

The V and J genes are TRBV28 and TRBJ2-1; the D call may be TRBD1 or TRBD2 (5 bases each). V shed 8 bases and J shed 0 bases, with 11 bases lying between them. From germline, CDR1 is MDHEN and CDR2 SYDVKM. The CDR3 spans 14 residues. In nucleotides, the CDR3 is TGTGCCAGCGGGACGGCCTTCTCCTACAATGAGCAGTTCTTC. Translation gives CASGTAFSYNEQFF.

The V and J genes are TRBV5-1 and TRBJ2-4, with D uncertain. There are 17 residues in the CDR3. Trimming stripped 0 bases from V and 0 bases from J, with 13 bases between. Germline values: CDR1 SGHRS, CDR2 YFSETQ. In nucleotides, the CDR3 is TGCGCCAGCAGCTTGGCATGGCGGCCCGTAGCCAAAAACATTCAGTACTTC. Translating it yields CASSLAWRPVAKNIQYF.

The chain uses TRBV15 and TRBJ1-6; 7 bases align to TRBD1. The CDR3 has 14 amino acids. Germline CDR1 and CDR2: LNHNV and YYDKDF (reference sequence). After removal of 5 bases from V and 13 bases from J, the junction contained 11 bases not matched to a gene. The CDR3 region is CATSQTGERAPLHF. The CDR3 DNA is TGTGCCACCAGCCAAACAGGGGAGCGAGCCCCCCTCCACTTT.

This chain joins TRBV4-2 and TRBJ2-3; 9 bases match TRBD2. This CDR3 has 18 residues. The germline V gene has CDR1 LGHNA and CDR2 YNFKEQ. J gave up 0 bases and V 0 bases, and 7 bases lay outside the gene matches. CDR3 DNA sequence: TGTGCCAGCAGCCAAGATATTAGCGGGAGCACTAGCACAGATACGCAGTATTTT. It specifies CASSQDISGSTSTDTQYF.

The chain has TRBV18 and TRBJ2-1; possible D gene TRBD1, 6 bases. The CDR3 has 13 residues. Germline V gene data show CDR1 as KGHSH and CDR2 as LQKENI. V lost 0 bases to trimming and J lost 6 bases, with 6 bases between them. CDR3 in amino acids: CASSPPGGNEQFF. The DNA for the CDR3 is TGTGCCAGCTCACCACCAGGGGGCAATGAGCAGTTCTTC.

The chain links TRBV9 to TRBJ2-7, with D perhaps being TRBD1 or TRBD2 (6 bases each). The CDR3 is 15 residues long. V lost 3 bases to trimming and J lost 7 bases, with 20 bases between them. From germline, CDR1 is SGDLS and CDR2 YYNGEE. The DNA for the CDR3 is TGTGCCAGCAGCGCTTCTACGGGGGCCTTTGGAGAGCAGTACTTC. Its translation is CASSASTGAFGEQYF.

This clone was detected only once. The chain joins TRBV13 to TRBJ2-7; 10 nucleotides agree with TRBD2. There are 15 residues in the CDR3. The J segment lost 0 bases and the V segment lost 4 bases, leaving 3 bases of the junction unmatched. Germline lookup yields CDR1 PRHDT and CDR2 FYEKMQ (reference sequence). This CDR3 reads CASSYRLAGSYEQYF. As DNA, the CDR3 is TGTGCCAGCAGCTACCGACTAGCGGGCTCCTACGAGCAGTACTTC.

The gene calls are TRBV29-1 and TRBJ1-1; D remains unclear. V shed 0 bases and J shed 1 base, with 6 bases lying between them. This CDR3 comprises 13 residues. Germline V lookup: CDR1 SQVTM, CDR2 ANQGSEA. The CDR3: CSVEDIENTEAFF. The CDR3 DNA is TGCAGCGTTGAAGATATTGAGAACACTGAAGCTTTCTTT.